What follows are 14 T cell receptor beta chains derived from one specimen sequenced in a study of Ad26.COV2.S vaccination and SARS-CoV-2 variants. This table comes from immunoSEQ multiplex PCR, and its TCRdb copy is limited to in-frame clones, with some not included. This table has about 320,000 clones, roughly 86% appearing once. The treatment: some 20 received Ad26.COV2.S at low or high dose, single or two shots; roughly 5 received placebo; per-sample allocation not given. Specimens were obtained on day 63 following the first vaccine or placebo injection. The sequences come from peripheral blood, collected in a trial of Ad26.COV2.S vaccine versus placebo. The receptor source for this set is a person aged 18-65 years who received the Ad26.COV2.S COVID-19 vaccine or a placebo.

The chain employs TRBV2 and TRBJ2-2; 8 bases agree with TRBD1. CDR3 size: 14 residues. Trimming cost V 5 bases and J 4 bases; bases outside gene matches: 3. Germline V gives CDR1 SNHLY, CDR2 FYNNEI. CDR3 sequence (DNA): TGTGCCAGCAGTATACAGGGGGGCACCGGGGAGCTGTTTTTT. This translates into CASSIQGGTGELFF.

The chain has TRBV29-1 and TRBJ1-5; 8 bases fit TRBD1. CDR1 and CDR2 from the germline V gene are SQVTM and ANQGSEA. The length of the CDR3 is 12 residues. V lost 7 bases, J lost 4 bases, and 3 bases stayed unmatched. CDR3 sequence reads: CSATGVNQPQHF. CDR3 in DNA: TGCAGCGCGACAGGGGTTAATCAGCCCCAGCATTTT.

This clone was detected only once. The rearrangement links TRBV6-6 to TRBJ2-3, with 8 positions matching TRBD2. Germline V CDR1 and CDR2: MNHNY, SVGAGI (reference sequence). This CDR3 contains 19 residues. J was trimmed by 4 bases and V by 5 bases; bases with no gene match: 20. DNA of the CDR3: TGTGCCAGCAGTCTCTTAGCGGGGACTAGAGCGGCAAAGCCAGATACGCAGTATTTT. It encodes CASSLLAGTRAAKPDTQYF.

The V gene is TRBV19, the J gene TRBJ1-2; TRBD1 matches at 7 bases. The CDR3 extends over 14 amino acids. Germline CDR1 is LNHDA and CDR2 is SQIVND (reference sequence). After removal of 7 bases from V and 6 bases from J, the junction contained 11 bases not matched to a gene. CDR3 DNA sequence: TGTGCCAGTAACCAGGGCGGGACAGTTGATGGCTACACCTTC. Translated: CASNQGGTVDGYTF.

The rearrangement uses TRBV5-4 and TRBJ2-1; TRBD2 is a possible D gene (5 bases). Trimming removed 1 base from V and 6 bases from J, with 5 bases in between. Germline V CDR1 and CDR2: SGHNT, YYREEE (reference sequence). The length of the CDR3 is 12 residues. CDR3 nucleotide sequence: TGTGCCAGCAGCTTGAGCGGCAATGAGCAGTTCTTC. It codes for CASSLSGNEQFF.

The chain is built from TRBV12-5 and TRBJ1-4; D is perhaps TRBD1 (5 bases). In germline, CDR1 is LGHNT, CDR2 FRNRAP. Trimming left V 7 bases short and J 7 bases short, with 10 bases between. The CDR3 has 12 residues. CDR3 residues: CASEGGAEKLFF. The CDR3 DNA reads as TGTGCTAGTGAAGGCGGGGCTGAAAAACTGTTTTTT.

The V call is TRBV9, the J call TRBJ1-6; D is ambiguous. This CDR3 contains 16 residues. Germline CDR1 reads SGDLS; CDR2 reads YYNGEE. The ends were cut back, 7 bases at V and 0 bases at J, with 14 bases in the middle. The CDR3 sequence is CASAREPFSYNSPLHF. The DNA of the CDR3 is TGTGCCAGCGCCCGGGAGCCGTTCTCCTATAATTCACCCCTCCACTTT.

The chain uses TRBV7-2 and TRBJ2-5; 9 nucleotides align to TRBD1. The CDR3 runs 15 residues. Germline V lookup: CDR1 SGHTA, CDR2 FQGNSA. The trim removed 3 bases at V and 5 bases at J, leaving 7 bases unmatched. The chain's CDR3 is CASSLRDRARETQYF. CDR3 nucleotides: TGTGCCAGCAGCTTGAGGGACAGGGCCAGGGAGACCCAGTACTTC.

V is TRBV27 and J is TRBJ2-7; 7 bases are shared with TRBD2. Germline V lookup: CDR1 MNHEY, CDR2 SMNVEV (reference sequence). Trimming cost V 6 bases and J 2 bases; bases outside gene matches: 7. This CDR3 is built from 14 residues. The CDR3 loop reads CASRPLGGAYEQYF. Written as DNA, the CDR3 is TGTGCCAGCAGACCCCTGGGGGGGGCCTACGAGCAGTACTTC.

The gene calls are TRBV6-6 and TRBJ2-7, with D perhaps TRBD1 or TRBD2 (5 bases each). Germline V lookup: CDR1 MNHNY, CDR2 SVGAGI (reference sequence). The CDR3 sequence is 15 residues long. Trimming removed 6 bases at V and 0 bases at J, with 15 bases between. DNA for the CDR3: TGTGCCAGCAGACGCCGGGACCCAAGCTCCTACGAGCAGTACTTC. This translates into CASRRRDPSSYEQYF.

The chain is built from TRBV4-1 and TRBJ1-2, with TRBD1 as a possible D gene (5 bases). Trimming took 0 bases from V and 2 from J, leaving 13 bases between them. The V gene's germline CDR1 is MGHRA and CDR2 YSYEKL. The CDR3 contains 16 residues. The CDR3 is CASSQDYARGNYGYTF. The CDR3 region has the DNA TGCGCCAGCAGCCAAGATTACGCGCGGGGGAACTATGGCTACACCTTC.

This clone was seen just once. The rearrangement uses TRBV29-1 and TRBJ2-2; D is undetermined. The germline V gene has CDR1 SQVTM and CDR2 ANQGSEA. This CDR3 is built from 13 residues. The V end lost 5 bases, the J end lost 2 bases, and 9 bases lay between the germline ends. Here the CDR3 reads CSVPAKNTGELFF. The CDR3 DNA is TGCAGCGTTCCGGCCAAAAACACCGGGGAGCTGTTTTTT.

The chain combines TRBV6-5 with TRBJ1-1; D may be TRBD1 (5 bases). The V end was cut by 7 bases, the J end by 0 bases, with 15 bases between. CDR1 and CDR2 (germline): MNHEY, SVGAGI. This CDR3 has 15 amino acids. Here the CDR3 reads CASTPSRVVNTEAFF. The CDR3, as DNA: TGTGCCAGCACCCCCTCCAGGGTGGTGAACACTGAAGCTTTCTTT.

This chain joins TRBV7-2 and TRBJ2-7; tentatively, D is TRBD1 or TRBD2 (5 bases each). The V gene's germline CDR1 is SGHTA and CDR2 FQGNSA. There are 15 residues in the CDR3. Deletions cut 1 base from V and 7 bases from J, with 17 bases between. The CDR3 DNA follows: TGTGCCAGCAGCTTAGTTAGGGACGCTCTGAGGGAGCAGTACTTC. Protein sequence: CASSLVRDALREQYF.